These 23 T cell receptor beta chains were all obtained from the same sample, sequenced in a study of T-cell memory formation after mild COVID-19. Each CDR3 protein is one row after TCRdb ran MiXCR on the 5' RACE reads. The sample records 100,000 or so distinct CDR3 sequences, around 10% being singletons. The sample was PBMCs or a T cell subset sorted from them (not recorded which). The receptors here all came from a man younger than 35 who had mild COVID-19 (a few samples of this study predate the infection). Cell type and time point are not known.

The chain combines TRBV4-3 with TRBJ2-1, with 7 bases lining up with TRBD2. V lost 4 bases and J lost 5; bases outside the gene matches: 8. The CDR3 runs 15 residues. Germline values: CDR1 LGHNA, CDR2 YSLEER. CDR3 in amino acids: CASSPNGGIDNEQFF. CDR3 nucleotide sequence: TGCGCCAGCAGCCCCAACGGGGGGATCGACAATGAGCAGTTCTTC.

This clonotype was recorded a few times. This sequence joins TRBV19 and TRBJ2-3; D is possibly TRBD1 or TRBD2 (5 bases each). Germline V gives CDR1 LNHDA, CDR2 SQIVND (reference sequence). CDR3 length: 16 residues. Trimming removed 7 bases at V and 0 bases at J, with 17 bases between. The CDR3 protein is CASNPLPGTSTDTQYF. The DNA for the CDR3 is TGTGCCAGTAACCCCCTTCCAGGGACCAGCACAGATACGCAGTATTTT.

This clonotype was seen more than once but under ten times. The genes are TRBV29-1 and TRBJ1-4; 8 bases agree with TRBD1. The V and J ends lost 8 bases and 1 base, in that order; junction bases with no gene match: 15. Germline CDR1 and CDR2: SQVTM and ANQGSEA. The CDR3 is 17 amino acids. In DNA, the CDR3 is TGCAGCCTCACCCCGGACCCCGGACAGGGAACTAATGAAAAACTGTTTTTT. Its protein is CSLTPDPGQGTNEKLFF.

The genes are TRBV7-9 and TRBJ2-7; 8 positions match TRBD1. Looked up from germline, CDR1 is SEHNR and CDR2 is FQNEAQ (reference sequence). V was clipped by 4 bases and J by 5 bases; unmatched bases: 1. This CDR3 has 12 amino acids. The CDR3 DNA sequence: TGTGCCAGCAGCTCGACAGGGGACGAGCAGTACGTC. Translation gives CASSSTGDEQYV.

This clonotype was counted between two and nine times. The J gene is TRBJ2-1, the V gene TRBV28, with TRBD1 identical over 8 bases. The CDR3 extends over 17 amino acids. The ends lost 4 bases at V and 1 base at J; junction bases unmatched: 9. Germline assignment: CDR1 MDHEN and CDR2 SYDVKM. CDR3 amino acids: CASSSYRQGNSYNEQFF. The CDR3 region has the DNA TGTGCCAGCAGTTCCTATCGACAGGGGAATTCCTACAATGAGCAGTTCTTC.

This clonotype was seen a handful of times. The V gene is TRBV6-2 or TRBV6-3, the J gene TRBJ2-7, with D tentatively TRBD1 (5 bases). Germline V lookup: CDR1 MNHEY, CDR2 SVGEGT. The CDR3 totals 14 residues. Trimming pared 2 bases from V and 0 bases from J, leaving 8 bases between. CDR3 loop: CASSYRQRSYEQYF. The CDR3 region has the DNA TGTGCCAGCAGTTACCGACAGCGCTCCTACGAGCAGTACTTC.

This clonotype was counted only a few times. The DNA of the CDR3 is TGTGCCAGCAACGCGCCCCAGGACACTGAAGCTTTCTTT. Protein product: CASNAPQDTEAFF. V gene TRBV7-9 combines with J gene TRBJ1-1; unclear D gene. Germline V gene data show CDR1 as SEHNR and CDR2 as FQNEAQ (reference sequence). This CDR3 has 13 residues. Trimming pared 7 bases from V and 3 bases from J, leaving 12 bases between.

This clonotype has only a few counts. V gene TRBV7-2 combines with J gene TRBJ1-1, with D uncertain. This CDR3 has 15 amino acids. The germline V and J ends were trimmed by 2 bases and 0 bases, with 10 bases remaining between them. In germline, CDR1 is SGHTA, CDR2 FQGNSA. CDR3 in DNA: TGTGCCAGCAGCTTAAACGGACTCATGAACACTGAAGCTTTCTTT. Its protein product is CASSLNGLMNTEAFF. The variable domain in full, completed from reference TRBV7-2 and TRBJ1-1, reads GAGVSQSPSNKVTEKGKDVELRCDPISGHTALYWYRQSLGQGLEFLIYFQGNSAPDKSGLPSDRFSAERTGGSVSTLTIQRTQQEDSAVYLCASSLNGLMNTEAFFGQGTRLTVV.

The chain carries TRBV9 and TRBJ2-4; possible D gene TRBD2, 5 bases. The CDR3 spans 16 residues. The germline V gene encodes CDR1 SGDLS and CDR2 YYNGEE. The germline V and J ends were trimmed by 0 bases and 5 bases, with 15 bases remaining between them. CDR3 region: CASSVARTTGENIQYF. DNA of the CDR3: TGTGCCAGCAGCGTAGCTCGGACCACCGGGGAAAACATTCAGTACTTC.

This clonotype was detected only a few times. CDR3 sequence: CASRGQGDYGYTF. The DNA of the CDR3 is TGTGCCAGCAGAGGACAGGGGGACTATGGCTACACCTTC. This chain links TRBV7-9 with TRBJ1-2; 10 bases are shared with TRBD1. The germline V gene has CDR1 SEHNR and CDR2 FQNEAQ (reference sequence). The CDR3 has 13 amino acids. Trimming took 6 bases from V and 3 from J; bases not matched to a gene: 1.

This clonotype has only a few counts. The CDR3 region is CSASRGQGRPQHF. The CDR3 region has the DNA TGCAGTGCAAGCCGGGGACAAGGCAGACCCCAGCATTTT. The rearrangement joins TRBV20-1 to TRBJ1-5; TRBD1 might be the D (6 bases). Trimming shortened V by 6 bases and J by 10 bases, and 19 bases separated the two germline ends. The germline V gene has CDR1 DFQATT and CDR2 SNEGSKA (reference sequence). CDR3 length equals 13 residues.

The chain couples TRBV12-5 to TRBJ2-4; perhaps TRBD2 as D (5 bases). The CDR3 totals 14 residues. With 4 bases removed from V and 6 bases from J, the gap between germline ends came to 13 bases. Germline V CDR1 and CDR2: LGHNT, FRNRAP. The CDR3 sequence: CASGSQRAGNIQYF. CDR3 in DNA: TGTGCTAGTGGTTCTCAACGGGCGGGAAACATTCAGTACTTC.

This clonotype was seen at least ten times. This chain joins TRBV6-5 and TRBJ2-7, with a possible D match to TRBD2 (6 bases). Trimming removed 7 bases from V and 5 bases from J, with 18 bases in between. In germline, CDR1 is MNHEY, CDR2 SVGAGI. This CDR3 has 14 amino acids. DNA of the CDR3: TGTGCCAGCAAGATCCCCGGCGGGATTGACGAGCAGTACGTC. Residues: CASKIPGGIDEQYV.

Only a few counts were recorded for this clonotype. The V and J genes are TRBV19 and TRBJ2-5; possible D gene TRBD1, 6 bases. CDR3 length: 15 amino acids. Germline values: CDR1 LNHDA, CDR2 SQIVND (reference sequence). Deletions cut 6 bases from V and 0 bases from J, with 14 bases between. CDR3: CASSPGQEYQETQYF. The CDR3 DNA reads as TGTGCCAGTAGCCCGGGACAAGAGTACCAAGAGACCCAGTACTTC.

The CDR3 DNA sequence: TGCGCCAGCAGCCAAGCCCCTGCGAACTCAAACTATGAGCAGTTCTTC. Protein product: CASSQAPANSNYEQFF. The chain is built from TRBV4-1 and TRBJ2-1; D uncertain. Trimming left V 1 base short and J 8 bases short, with 18 bases between. CDR1 and CDR2 from the germline V gene are MGHRA and YSYEKL. This CDR3 comprises 16 residues.

This rearrangement joins TRBV12-3 or TRBV12-4 to TRBJ2-5, with D possibly called TRBD1 or TRBD2 (5 bases each). Trimming shortened V by 5 bases and J by 9 bases, and 13 bases separated the two germline ends. CDR3 length: 12 amino acids. The CDR3 coding sequence is TGTGCCAGCAGTCCCTCCGGGGCTTCCCAGTACTTC. It yields the protein CASSPSGASQYF.

J is TRBJ2-7 and V is TRBV15; 11 nucleotides align to TRBD2. The CDR3 sequence is 19 residues long. The V gene end was trimmed by 5 bases and the J gene end by 0 bases; junction bases not matched to a gene: 15. Germline CDR1 and CDR2: LNHNV and YYDKDF (reference sequence). The CDR3, as DNA: TGTGCCACCAGCGACCCCCTAGCGGGGGGCTACTCCGCCTCCTACGAGCAGTACTTC. Translation: CATSDPLAGGYSASYEQYF.

The chain links TRBV3-1 to TRBJ2-1, with 15 nucleotides matching TRBD2. This CDR3 is 17 amino acids long. J lost 7 bases, V lost 3 bases, and 7 bases had no gene match. Germline loops: CDR1 LGHDT, CDR2 YNNKEL (reference sequence). CDR3 loop: CASSHALGTSGRNEQFF. The CDR3 coding sequence is TGTGCCAGCAGCCATGCCCTTGGGACTAGCGGGAGGAATGAGCAGTTCTTC.

This clonotype was detected only a few times. The chain couples TRBV6-2 or TRBV6-3 to TRBJ2-3; D is possibly TRBD1 (5 bases). The CDR3 extends over 15 amino acids. Looked up from germline, CDR1 is MNHEY and CDR2 is SVGEGT. V lost 5 bases and J lost 2, with 14 bases in between. CDR3 DNA: TGTGCCAGCAGTCCCAGCGCAGGGTTCACAGATACGCAGTATTTT. Encoded protein: CASSPSAGFTDTQYF.

For the CDR3, the DNA is TGTGCCAGCAGTCTACGGACAGGGGGCGTAAGTCCGGAGACCCAGTACTTC. This gives the protein CASSLRTGGVSPETQYF. The chain joins TRBV6-2 or TRBV6-3 to TRBJ2-5; 11 bases are a match to TRBD1. The CDR3 length is 17 residues. Germline trimming cut 5 bases from V and 5 bases from J; bases unmatched to any gene: 13. CDR1 MNHEY and CDR2 SVGEGT come from the germline V gene.

This clonotype occurred a few times. This chain links TRBV7-2 with TRBJ2-4; 7 bases line up with TRBD2. CDR3 size: 16 residues. After removal of 2 bases from V and 8 bases from J, the junction contained 12 bases not matched to a gene. Germline V lookup: CDR1 SGHTA, CDR2 FQGNSA. CDR3 bases: TGTGCCAGCAGCTTAAGCTGGACGAGCGGGGAGTACATTCAGTACTTC. Protein sequence: CASSLSWTSGEYIQYF. Together with reference TRBV7-2 and TRBJ2-4, the CDR3 gives the full variable domain: GAGVSQSPSNKVTEKGKDVELRCDPISGHTALYWYRQSLGQGLEFLIYFQGNSAPDKSGLPSDRFSAERTGGSVSTLTIQRTQQEDSAVYLCASSLSWTSGEYIQYFGAGTRLSVL.

The gene calls are TRBV7-9 and TRBJ1-2, with TRBD1 identical over 7 bases. The CDR3 runs 17 residues. From germline, CDR1 is SEHNR and CDR2 FQNEAQ (reference sequence). V lost 5 bases, J lost 3 bases, and 15 bases stayed unmatched. The CDR3 region is CASSRQPPGGSDYGYTF. The CDR3 DNA follows: TGTGCCAGCAGCCGTCAACCCCCAGGGGGATCGGACTATGGCTACACCTTC.

V gene TRBV15 combines with J gene TRBJ2-7; 11 bases map to TRBD2. CDR3 size: 15 residues. V lost 0 bases and J lost 6; bases outside the gene matches: 4. CDR1 and CDR2 from the germline V gene are LNHNV and YYDKDF (reference sequence). CDR3 sequence (DNA): TGTGCCACCAGCAGAGATCGACTAGCGGGGAGCGAGCAGTACGTC. This sequence encodes CATSRDRLAGSEQYV.